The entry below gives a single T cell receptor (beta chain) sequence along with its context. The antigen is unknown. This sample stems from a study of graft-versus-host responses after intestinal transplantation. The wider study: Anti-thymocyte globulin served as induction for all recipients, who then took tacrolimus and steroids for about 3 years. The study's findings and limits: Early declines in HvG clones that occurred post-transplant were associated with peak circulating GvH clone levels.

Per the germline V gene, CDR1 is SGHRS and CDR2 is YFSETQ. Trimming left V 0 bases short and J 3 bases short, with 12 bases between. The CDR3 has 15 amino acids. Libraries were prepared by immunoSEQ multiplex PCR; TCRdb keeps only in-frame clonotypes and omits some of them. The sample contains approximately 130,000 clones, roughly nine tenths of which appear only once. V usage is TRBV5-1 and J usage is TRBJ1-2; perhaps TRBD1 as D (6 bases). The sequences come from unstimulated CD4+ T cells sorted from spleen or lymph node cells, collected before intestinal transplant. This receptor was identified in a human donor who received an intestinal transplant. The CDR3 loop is CASSLDPGADYGYTF. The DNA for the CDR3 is TGCGCCAGCAGCTTGGATCCAGGGGCTGACTATGGCTACACCTTC.